What follows is one TCR beta chain and its context. The target antigen is unknown. The data stem from a study of shared clonotypes between healthy human individuals. The wider study: Donor ages ranged 18 to 49 years: a couple of women, a few men. Study outcomes and limitations: The sampled material consisted only of blood, and tissue repertoires are likely to differ.

An assay was performed, and its level was deep. The assay was immunoSEQ multiplex PCR, and TCRdb's table has in-frame clones only and misses some. Here the sample spans about 2.4 million clones, approximately 94% being singletons. Germline CDR1 LNHDA, CDR2 SQIVND (reference sequence). The V end was cut by 7 bases, the J end by 4 bases, with 17 bases between. This CDR3 has 16 amino acids. The CD4+ fraction was divided into a CD45RA+ naive subset and a CD45RA-negative memory subset. The sample taken for sequencing was naive CD4+ T cells from PBMCs. Subset reported: CD45RA+ positively selected. This sequence was found in a man younger than 30 in good health. Some clones in this sample may be carry-over from other donors' samples. This chain joins TRBV19 and TRBJ2-6, with D perhaps matching TRBD1 or TRBD2 (6 bases each). CDR3 in DNA: TGTGCCAGTACCTCAACAGGGAGGTCCGGGGCCAACGTCCTGACTTTC. Its protein product is CASTSTGRSGANVLTF.